These T cell receptor beta chains were read from a single sample in a study of cytomegalovirus exposure and HLA in healthy donors. Profiling relied on immunoSEQ multiplex PCR, and the TCRdb table lists in-frame clones only, not all of them. The sample has roughly 230,000 clones, about nine tenths seen once; the top ten hold about 1.7%. Sequenced sample: PBMCs. These receptors all stem from a girl under 10 years old in good health and CMV-seronegative. The CDR3 runs from the conserved cysteine through the conserved F or W. Each record gives: CDR3 protein, CDR3 DNA, V gene, D gene, J gene, clone size. D genes are given only for firm matches. Clone size, where shown, is once, few, many, or a class for clones that have expanded.

CDR3 protein: CASSTPDRFSGNTIYF
CDR3 DNA: TGTGCCAGCAGCACACCCGACAGGTTCTCTGGAAACACCATATATTTT
V gene: TRBV11-2
D gene: -
J gene: TRBJ1-3
clone size: -

CDR3 protein: CASSLSLGLAGNEQFF
CDR3 DNA: TGTGCCAGCAGCCTATCACTCGGACTAGCAGGCAATGAGCAGTTCTTC
V gene: TRBV14
D gene: TRBD2
J gene: TRBJ2-1
clone size: -

CDR3 protein: CAKGGPSSGNTIYF
CDR3 DNA: TGTGCCAAGGGAGGGCCAAGCTCTGGAAACACCATATATTTT
V gene: TRBV2
D gene: -
J gene: TRBJ1-3
clone size: -

CDR3 protein: CASSLGTGANQPQHF
CDR3 DNA: TGTGCCAGCAGCTTGGGGACAGGGGCAAATCAGCCCCAGCATTTT
V gene: TRBV5-8
D gene: TRBD1
J gene: TRBJ1-5
clone size: -

CDR3 protein: CASRDAGVWTGELFF
CDR3 DNA: TGTGCCAGCAGAGACGCGGGAGTTTGGACCGGGGAGCTGTTTTTT
V gene: TRBV5-4
D gene: TRBD2
J gene: TRBJ2-2
clone size: -

CDR3 protein: CASSIVTSGYNEQFF
CDR3 DNA: TGTGCCAGTAGTATTGTGACTAGCGGTTACAATGAGCAGTTCTTC
V gene: TRBV19
D gene: TRBD2
J gene: TRBJ2-1
clone size: -

CDR3 protein: CASSYGTSGVGTQYF
CDR3 DNA: TGTGCCAGCAGTTACGGTACTAGCGGGGTCGGGACCCAGTACTTC
V gene: TRBV6-6
D gene: TRBD2
J gene: TRBJ2-5
clone size: -

CDR3 protein: CASSLGGGGQETQYF
CDR3 DNA: TGTGCCAGCAGCTTAGGCGGGGGTGGCCAAGAGACCCAGTACTTC
V gene: TRBV7-3
D gene: TRBD2
J gene: TRBJ2-5
clone size: -

CDR3 protein: CASTPTGGTTDTQYF
CDR3 DNA: TGTGCCAGCACCCCTACGGGAGGGACCACAGATACGCAGTATTTT
V gene: TRBV2
D gene: TRBD2
J gene: TRBJ2-3
clone size: -

CDR3 protein: CASSHRGGRFYEQYF
CDR3 DNA: TGTGCCAGCAGCCATCGGGGCGGGAGGTTTTACGAGCAGTACTTC
V gene: TRBV7-2
D gene: TRBD2
J gene: TRBJ2-7
clone size: -

CDR3 protein: CASSLALSGVGNTIYF
CDR3 DNA: TGTGCCAGCAGCTTAGCGCTCTCGGGGGTCGGAAACACCATATATTTT
V gene: TRBV7-6
D gene: -
J gene: TRBJ1-3
clone size: -

CDR3 protein: CASSAGSYTEAFF
CDR3 DNA: TGCGCCAGCAGTGCAGGAAGTTACACTGAAGCTTTCTTT
V gene: TRBV10-2
D gene: -
J gene: TRBJ1-1
clone size: few

CDR3 protein: CASSPLAGGPPQQFF
CDR3 DNA: TGTGCCAGCAGCCCGTTAGCGGGAGGGCCCCCCCAGCAGTTCTTC
V gene: TRBV7-9
D gene: TRBD2
J gene: TRBJ2-1
clone size: -

CDR3 protein: CASRVSGGYNEQFF
CDR3 DNA: TGTGCCAGCAGGGTGAGCGGGGGCTACAATGAGCAGTTCTTC
V gene: TRBV6-6
D gene: TRBD2
J gene: TRBJ2-1
clone size: -

CDR3 protein: CASTKMGGRGETGELFF
CDR3 DNA: TGCGCCAGCACCAAAATGGGCGGCAGGGGAGAGACCGGGGAGCTGTTTTTT
V gene: TRBV5-1
D gene: -
J gene: TRBJ2-2
clone size: -

CDR3 protein: CASSSGTRNQPQHF
CDR3 DNA: TGTGCCAGCAGCTCGGGGACACGGAATCAGCCCCAGCATTTT
V gene: TRBV5-5
D gene: -
J gene: TRBJ1-5
clone size: few

CDR3 protein: CASSVSGGPQETQYF
CDR3 DNA: TGTGCCAGCAGCGTAAGCGGGGGACCTCAAGAGACCCAGTACTTC
V gene: TRBV7-9
D gene: TRBD2
J gene: TRBJ2-5
clone size: -

CDR3 protein: CASSPYREETQYF
CDR3 DNA: TGTGCCAGCAGCCCCTACAGGGAAGAGACCCAGTACTTC
V gene: TRBV28
D gene: -
J gene: TRBJ2-5
clone size: -

CDR3 protein: CASSSVGLTYGYTF
CDR3 DNA: TGTGCCAGCAGTTCGGTGGGGCTTACCTATGGCTACACCTTC
V gene: TRBV27
D gene: -
J gene: TRBJ1-2
clone size: -

CDR3 protein: CASSEALSPVYGYTF
CDR3 DNA: TGTGCCAGCAGTGAAGCGCTAAGCCCCGTATATGGCTACACCTTC
V gene: TRBV2
D gene: -
J gene: TRBJ1-2
clone size: -

CDR3 protein: CASSKESPTSGAYEQYF
CDR3 DNA: TGTGCCAGCAGCAAAGAATCTCCTACTAGCGGGGCCTACGAGCAGTACTTC
V gene: TRBV21-1
D gene: -
J gene: TRBJ2-7
clone size: -

CDR3 protein: CSSSPTGRDGYTF
CDR3 DNA: TGTTCCAGCAGCCCGACAGGTCGAGATGGCTACACCTTC
V gene: TRBV7-9
D gene: -
J gene: TRBJ1-2
clone size: -

CDR3 protein: CASGRTEMQPQHF
CDR3 DNA: TGTGCCAGCGGACGGACAGAGATGCAGCCCCAGCATTTT
V gene: TRBV27
D gene: -
J gene: TRBJ1-5
clone size: -

CDR3 protein: CASSYAPGGLGTEAFF
CDR3 DNA: TGTGCCAGCAGTTACGCCCCAGGGGGGTTGGGCACTGAAGCTTTCTTT
V gene: TRBV6-6
D gene: TRBD1
J gene: TRBJ1-1
clone size: -

CDR3 protein: CAWSRGLNTEAFF
CDR3 DNA: TGTGCCTGGAGCCGGGGACTTAACACTGAAGCTTTCTTT
V gene: TRBV30
D gene: -
J gene: TRBJ1-1
clone size: -

CDR3 protein: CSVLTNYEQYF
CDR3 DNA: TGCAGTGTCCTAACTAACTACGAGCAGTACTTC
V gene: TRBV20-1
D gene: -
J gene: TRBJ2-7
clone size: -

CDR3 protein: CASSWDSSSYNEQFF
CDR3 DNA: TGTGCCAGCAGCTGGGACAGTAGCTCCTACAATGAGCAGTTCTTC
V gene: TRBV13
D gene: TRBD1
J gene: TRBJ2-1
clone size: -

CDR3 protein: CASSIVTGVARHIQYF
CDR3 DNA: TGTGCCAGTAGTATAGTGACAGGGGTTGCGCGTCACATTCAGTACTTC
V gene: TRBV19
D gene: TRBD1
J gene: TRBJ2-4
clone size: -

CDR3 protein: CAIRGVTSRNSGANVLTF
CDR3 DNA: TGTGCCATCAGGGGGGTGACTAGCCGAAACTCTGGGGCCAACGTCCTGACTTTC
V gene: TRBV10-3
D gene: TRBD2
J gene: TRBJ2-6
clone size: -

CDR3 protein: CASVPERGGSNEQFF
CDR3 DNA: TGTGCCAGCGTCCCCGAGCGGGGGGGCTCCAATGAGCAGTTCTTC
V gene: TRBV5-4
D gene: TRBD2
J gene: TRBJ2-1
clone size: once

CDR3 protein: CASGSGQGDRDTQYF
CDR3 DNA: TGTGCTAGTGGCTCCGGACAGGGGGACCGAGATACGCAGTATTTT
V gene: TRBV12-5
D gene: TRBD1
J gene: TRBJ2-3
clone size: -

CDR3 protein: CASSSRESYEQYF
CDR3 DNA: TGTGCCAGCAGCTCCCGGGAGTCCTACGAGCAGTACTTC
V gene: TRBV5-4
D gene: -
J gene: TRBJ2-7
clone size: -

CDR3 protein: CASSLELPGVVYEQFF
CDR3 DNA: TGTGCCAGCAGCTTAGAACTACCGGGAGTCGTCTATGAGCAGTTCTTC
V gene: TRBV11-3
D gene: -
J gene: TRBJ2-1
clone size: once

CDR3 protein: CASTPRSRAGLYNEQFF
CDR3 DNA: TGTGCCAGCACCCCGAGGTCTAGGGCGGGTCTTTATAATGAGCAGTTCTTC
V gene: TRBV27
D gene: -
J gene: TRBJ2-1
clone size: -

CDR3 protein: CASSGGQGRQPQHF
CDR3 DNA: TGTGCCAGCAGTGGCGGACAGGGCAGACAGCCCCAGCATTTT
V gene: TRBV25-1
D gene: TRBD1
J gene: TRBJ1-5
clone size: -

CDR3 protein: CASSRLGGSAPTDTQYF
CDR3 DNA: TGTGCCAGCAGCCGATTGGGAGGTAGCGCACCCACAGATACGCAGTATTTT
V gene: TRBV11-2
D gene: -
J gene: TRBJ2-3
clone size: -

CDR3 protein: CATSRGLEGRNTEAFF
CDR3 DNA: TGTGCCACCAGCAGGGGTTTGGAGGGCCGGAACACTGAAGCTTTCTTT
V gene: TRBV15
D gene: -
J gene: TRBJ1-1
clone size: -

CDR3 protein: CASSVGSYNEQFF
CDR3 DNA: TGTGCCAGTAGCGTCGGCTCCTACAATGAGCAGTTCTTC
V gene: TRBV19
D gene: -
J gene: TRBJ2-1
clone size: -

CDR3 protein: CSVAGQVRNTEAFF
CDR3 DNA: TGCAGCGTTGCCGGACAGGTCAGAAACACTGAAGCTTTCTTT
V gene: TRBV29-1
D gene: TRBD1
J gene: TRBJ1-1
clone size: -

CDR3 protein: CASSLGWAGGGTEAFF
CDR3 DNA: TGCGCCAGCAGCCTCGGGTGGGCAGGGGGCGGCACTGAAGCTTTCTTT
V gene: TRBV4-1
D gene: TRBD1
J gene: TRBJ1-1
clone size: -

CDR3 protein: CASTQDPGGYTF
CDR3 DNA: TGTGCCAGCACACAGGATCCGGGTGGCTACACCTTC
V gene: TRBV28
D gene: -
J gene: TRBJ1-2
clone size: -

CDR3 protein: CASRTGQGRAGELFF
CDR3 DNA: TGCGCCAGCAGGACGGGACAGGGAAGGGCCGGGGAGCTGTTTTTT
V gene: TRBV5-1
D gene: TRBD1
J gene: TRBJ2-2
clone size: -

CDR3 protein: CASSTIAGGYEQYF
CDR3 DNA: TGTGCCAGTAGTACAATAGCGGGAGGGTACGAGCAGTACTTC
V gene: TRBV19
D gene: TRBD2
J gene: TRBJ2-7
clone size: -

CDR3 protein: CAWSLGAGTGELFF
CDR3 DNA: TGTGCCTGGAGTTTGGGGGCAGGCACCGGGGAGCTGTTTTTT
V gene: TRBV30
D gene: -
J gene: TRBJ2-2
clone size: -

CDR3 protein: CASSPGLASIGEQFF
CDR3 DNA: TGTGCCAGCAGCCCTGGACTAGCTTCGATCGGAGAGCAGTTCTTC
V gene: TRBV14
D gene: TRBD2
J gene: TRBJ2-1
clone size: -

CDR3 protein: CASSPRLVQETQYF
CDR3 DNA: TGTGCCAGCAGCCCCCGACTAGTTCAAGAGACCCAGTACTTC
V gene: TRBV11-2
D gene: -
J gene: TRBJ2-5
clone size: -

CDR3 protein: CASSFTQGSGNTIYF
CDR3 DNA: TGTGCCAGCAGTTTCACGCAGGGCTCTGGAAACACCATATATTTT
V gene: TRBV27
D gene: -
J gene: TRBJ1-3
clone size: once

CDR3 protein: CASSYGTGLTYEQYF
CDR3 DNA: TGTGCCAGCAGCTACGGGACAGGACTAACCTACGAGCAGTACTTC
V gene: TRBV5-4
D gene: TRBD1
J gene: TRBJ2-7
clone size: -

CDR3 protein: CAISDPTLQPQHF
CDR3 DNA: TGTGCCATCAGTGACCCCACATTACAGCCCCAGCATTTT
V gene: TRBV10-3
D gene: -
J gene: TRBJ1-5
clone size: -

CDR3 protein: CASSHHWGGADYNEQFF
CDR3 DNA: TGCGCCAGCAGCCACCATTGGGGGGGGGCCGACTACAATGAGCAGTTCTTC
V gene: TRBV4-1
D gene: -
J gene: TRBJ2-1
clone size: -

CDR3 protein: CASKDRGGPDTQYF
CDR3 DNA: TGTGCCAGCAAGGACAGGGGAGGTCCAGATACGCAGTATTTT
V gene: TRBV19
D gene: TRBD1
J gene: TRBJ2-3
clone size: -